Each of the 21 T cell receptor beta chains below was sequenced from the same sample in a study of Ad26.COV2.S vaccination and SARS-CoV-2 variants. The sample's treatment: about 20 received Ad26.COV2.S at low or high dose, single or two shots; 5 received placebo; per-sample allocation not given. Sampling happened 63 days after the first vaccine or placebo injection. Using immunoSEQ multiplex PCR, the repertoire was profiled, and TCRdb retains in-frame clones only, with some absent. The sample consists of a few hundred thousand clones, 70% to 90% of them appearing once. The specimen comprised peripheral blood, sampled in a trial of Ad26.COV2.S vaccine versus placebo. These receptors all come from a person between 18 and 65 years old who received the Ad26.COV2.S COVID-19 vaccine or a placebo.

This clone occurred many times. The gene calls are TRBV19 and TRBJ1-5, with TRBD1 as a possible D gene (6 bases). Per the germline V gene, CDR1 is LNHDA and CDR2 is SQIVND (reference sequence). V was trimmed by 1 base and J by 5 bases, leaving 24 bases between them. This CDR3 region has 19 residues. CDR3 DNA: TGTGCCAGTAGTATAGGTGGTGGTGGACAGTTCGCCTCCCATCAGCCCCAGCATTTT. This translates into CASSIGGGGQFASHQPQHF.

This clone was seen more than once but under ten times. The chain couples TRBV7-9 to TRBJ2-7; D unclear. Germline loops: CDR1 SEHNR, CDR2 FQNEAQ (reference sequence). This CDR3 spans 13 amino acids. V lost 1 base and J lost 2, with 6 bases in between. Written as DNA, the CDR3 is TGTGCCAGCAGCTTAGTACTGACCTACGAGCAGTACTTC. Translation: CASSLVLTYEQYF.

The chain recombines TRBV27 with TRBJ2-7; D uncertain. CDR1 is MNHEY and CDR2 is SMNVEV in the germline V gene (reference sequence). The CDR3 covers 14 residues. Trimming removed 0 bases from V and 1 base from J, with 7 bases in between. CDR3 sequence (DNA): TGTGCCAGCAGTTTATCCAGAGCATCCTACGAGCAGTACTTC. This gives the protein CASSLSRASYEQYF.

CDR3: CASRQGSGANVLTF. DNA of the CDR3: TGTGCCAGCAGACAGGGGTCTGGGGCCAACGTCCTGACTTTC. The chain joins TRBV28 to TRBJ2-6, with 7 bases identical to TRBD1. The ends lost 6 bases at V and 1 base at J; junction bases unmatched: 0. This CDR3 has 14 amino acids. Looked up from germline, CDR1 is MDHEN and CDR2 is SYDVKM.

The chain couples TRBV12-3 or TRBV12-4 to TRBJ1-2; D is ambiguous. This CDR3 has 13 amino acids. V lost 6 bases, J lost 0 bases, and 8 bases lay in between. This CDR3 reads CASSPTSNYGYTF. Written as DNA, the CDR3 is TGTGCCAGCAGCCCCACCTCTAACTATGGCTACACCTTC.

This chain uses TRBV5-4 with TRBJ1-1, with 10 bases fitting TRBD1. The germline V gene encodes CDR1 SGHNT and CDR2 YYREEE (reference sequence). This CDR3 comprises 16 residues. The junction had 6 bases not matched to a gene; V was cut back by 4 bases and J by 0 bases. The CDR3 DNA reads as TGTGCCAGCAGCATCGGGACAGGGGCGCTGAACACTGAAGCTTTCTTT. It is translated as CASSIGTGALNTEAFF. The full variable domain, completed using reference TRBV5-4 and TRBJ1-1, is ETGVTQSPTHLIKTRGQQVTLRCSSQSGHNTVSWYQQALGQGPQFIFQYYREEENGRGNFPPRFSGLQFPNYSSELNVNALELDDSALYLCASSIGTGALNTEAFFGQGTRLTVV.

This chain joins TRBV12-3 or TRBV12-4 and TRBJ1-4; D is unresolved. Trimming cost V 2 bases and J 8 bases, with 6 bases left between them. The CDR3 loop spans 12 amino acids. CDR3: CASSLMGEKLFF. The CDR3 DNA is TGTGCCAGCAGTTTAATGGGAGAAAAACTGTTTTTT.

V gene TRBV6-2 or TRBV6-3 combines with J gene TRBJ2-1; D is undetermined. This CDR3 spans 12 amino acids. The germline V gene encodes CDR1 MNHEY and CDR2 SVGEGT. The germline V and J ends were trimmed by 4 bases and 6 bases, with 7 bases remaining between them. For the CDR3, the DNA is TGTGCCAGCAGTTTGTACCGCAATGAGCAGTTCTTC. Protein: CASSLYRNEQFF.

The V gene is TRBV7-3, the J gene TRBJ2-3; D call uncertain. The germline V and J ends were trimmed by 5 bases and 8 bases, with 17 bases remaining between them. CDR3 length: 14 amino acids. CDR1 is SGHTA and CDR2 is FQGTGA in the germline V gene. The CDR3: CASSPHHGVGTQYF. The DNA of the CDR3 is TGTGCCAGCAGCCCCCACCATGGAGTAGGTACGCAGTATTTT. Variable domain in full (rest from reference TRBV7-3 and TRBJ2-3): GAGVSQTPSNKVTEKGKYVELRCDPISGHTALYWYRQSLGQGPEFLIYFQGTGAADDSGLPNDRFFAVRPEGSVSTLKIQRTERGDSAVYLCASSPHHGVGTQYFGPGTRLTVL.

The V call is TRBV9, the J call TRBJ2-7; TRBD1 aligns across 9 bases. Per germline, CDR1 SGDLS and CDR2 YYNGEE. V shed 0 bases and J 6 bases; nucleotides not matched to a gene: 4. This CDR3 has 14 amino acids. The CDR3 loop reads CASSVGTGGIEQYF. CDR3 bases: TGTGCCAGCAGCGTAGGCACAGGGGGCATCGAGCAGTACTTC. Full variable domain (rest looked up from reference TRBV9 and TRBJ2-7): DSGVTQTPKHLITATGQRVTLRCSPRSGDLSVYWYQQSLDQGLQFLIQYYNGEERAKGNILERFSAQQFPDLHSELNLSSLELGDSALYFCASSVGTGGIEQYFGPGTRLTVT.

The chain employs TRBV5-5 and TRBJ1-2; TRBD1 is a possible D gene (5 bases). Germline CDR1 and CDR2: SGHKS and YYEKEE (reference sequence). Trimming removed 3 bases from V and 4 bases from J, with 19 bases in between. CDR3 size: 16 residues. DNA for the CDR3: TGTGCCAGCAGCTCTTACAACACAGGAACGATCTATGGCTACACCTTC. The encoded protein is CASSSYNTGTIYGYTF.

This sequence joins TRBV10-2 and TRBJ2-7, with 8 nucleotides matching TRBD1. The V and J ends lost 5 bases and 2 bases, in that order; junction bases with no gene match: 5. CDR1 is WSHSY, CDR2 SAAADI, per germline. The CDR3 has 14 residues. The CDR3 reads CASSHRDRTYEQYF. The CDR3, as DNA: TGCGCCAGCAGTCACCGGGACAGGACCTACGAGCAGTACTTC.

The chain joins TRBV28 to TRBJ2-5; D is unclear. There are 15 residues in the CDR3. V dropped 6 bases and J dropped 4 bases, with 18 bases sitting between them. Germline CDR1 is MDHEN and CDR2 is SYDVKM. CDR3 amino acids: CASRTYTGVRETQYF. The CDR3 DNA reads TGTGCCAGCAGGACCTACACTGGCGTGCGAGAGACCCAGTACTTC.

V and J are TRBV5-4 and TRBJ2-3; D is perhaps TRBD1 or TRBD2 (5 bases each). Germline V gives CDR1 SGHNT, CDR2 YYREEE (reference sequence). With 4 bases removed from V and 14 bases from J, the gap between germline ends came to 17 bases. This CDR3 region has 12 residues. CDR3 loop: CASSAGTLGTYF. The CDR3 DNA sequence: TGTGCCAGCAGCGCCGGGACCCTGGGGACGTATTTT.

V is TRBV10-3 and J is TRBJ2-7; D unclear. The CDR3 extends over 11 amino acids. V shed 4 bases and J shed 6 bases, with 7 bases lying between them. Looked up from germline, CDR1 is ENHRY and CDR2 is SYGVKD. The CDR3 nucleotides are TGTGCCATCAGTGTGGAAGGCGAGCAGTACTTC. Its protein is CAISVEGEQYF.

This clone showed up just once. The V gene is TRBV7-2, the J gene TRBJ2-6; tentatively, D is TRBD1 (6 bases). V dropped 1 base and J dropped 0 bases, with 10 bases sitting between them. Germline V CDR1 and CDR2: SGHTA, FQGNSA. The CDR3 length is 17 residues. The CDR3 DNA is TGTGCCAGCAGCTTAGATACAGGGCTCTCTGGGGCCAACGTCCTGACTTTC. Translation: CASSLDTGLSGANVLTF.

The CDR3 loop is CASSFGTEAQYF. The CDR3 DNA reads TGTGCCAGCAGTTTTGGGACAGAGGCGCAGTATTTT. V usage is TRBV27 and J usage is TRBJ2-3, with TRBD1 identical over 7 bases. J lost 10 bases, V lost 3 bases, and 4 bases had no gene match. Looked up from germline, CDR1 is MNHEY and CDR2 is SMNVEV (reference sequence). The CDR3 consists of 12 residues.

The rearrangement links TRBV3-1 (or the pseudogene TRBV3-2) to TRBJ2-7; 8 bases are shared with TRBD1. The J segment lost 2 bases and the V segment lost 6 bases, leaving 9 bases of the junction unmatched. The CDR3 consists of 15 residues. CDR1 LGHDT and CDR2 YNNKEL come from the germline V gene (reference sequence). The CDR3 nucleotides are TGTGCCAGCAGACGTGGACAGGGTCTTCCCTACGAGCAGTACTTC. This translates into CASRRGQGLPYEQYF.

To note about this clone: This sample includes further DNA sequences coding for the same CDR3. V and J are TRBV29-1 and TRBJ2-1; TRBD1 agrees at 10 bases. Germline-derived CDR1 and CDR2 are SQVTM and ANQGSEA. V was clipped by 6 bases and J by 3 bases; unmatched bases: 2. The CDR3 runs to 13 residues. The CDR3 region is CSVGTGVYNEQFF. The CDR3 DNA follows: TGCAGCGTCGGGACAGGGGTCTACAATGAGCAGTTCTTC.

This chain connects TRBV7-9 to TRBJ2-3; D is uncertain. Germline-derived CDR1 and CDR2 are SEHNR and FQNEAQ (reference sequence). Trimming took off 0 bases at V and 3 bases at J, with 7 bases between the two ends. The CDR3 covers 14 residues. The CDR3 reads CASSLAETTDTQYF. For the CDR3, the DNA is TGTGCCAGCAGCTTAGCGGAGACTACAGATACGCAGTATTTT.

The chain links TRBV3-1 (or the pseudogene TRBV3-2) to TRBJ2-1; 7 bases line up with TRBD1. Looked up from germline, CDR1 is LGHDT and CDR2 is YNNKEL (reference sequence). The CDR3 contains 14 residues. V shed 5 bases and J 4 bases; nucleotides not matched to a gene: 5. The CDR3 nucleotides read TGTGCCAGCAGCTTACTGGACAGGTACAATGAGCAGTTCTTC. Protein product: CASSLLDRYNEQFF.